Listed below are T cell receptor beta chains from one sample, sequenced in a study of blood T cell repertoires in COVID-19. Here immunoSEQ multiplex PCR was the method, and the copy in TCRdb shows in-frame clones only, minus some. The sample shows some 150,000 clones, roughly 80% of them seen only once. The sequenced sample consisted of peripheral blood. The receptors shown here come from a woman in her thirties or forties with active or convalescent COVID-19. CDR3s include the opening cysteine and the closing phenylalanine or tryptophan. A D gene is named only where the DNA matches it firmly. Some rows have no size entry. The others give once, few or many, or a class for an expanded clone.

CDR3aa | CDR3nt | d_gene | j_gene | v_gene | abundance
CATSRDSGYVNVLTF | TGTGCCACCAGCAGAGATTCCGGGTATGTCAACGTCCTGACTTTC | . | TRBJ2-6 | TRBV15 | .
CASSDSGNTIYF | TGCGCCAGCTCAGATTCTGGAAACACCATATATTTT | . | TRBJ1-3 | TRBV5-1 | .
CASNDYDYEQYF | TGCGCCAGCAACGACTACGACTACGAGCAGTACTTC | . | TRBJ2-7 | TRBV5-1 | .
CASSIMSGQPQHF | TGTGCCAGTAGTATAATGTCAGGGCAGCCCCAGCATTTT | . | TRBJ1-5 | TRBV19 | .
CAWSVLGGDYNEQFF | TGTGCCTGGAGTGTGCTAGGGGGAGACTACAATGAGCAGTTCTTC | . | TRBJ2-1 | TRBV30 | few
CASSAAAGGGHTEAFF | TGTGCCAGCAGCGCTGCTGCAGGGGGCGGTCACACTGAAGCTTTCTTT | TRBD1 | TRBJ1-1 | TRBV27 | .
CASSRWPGTSNTEAFF | TGCGCCAGCAGCCGTTGGCCCGGGACTTCGAACACTGAAGCTTTCTTT | . | TRBJ1-1 | TRBV5-1 | .
CASSFVSAGATNEQFF | TGTGCCAGCAGTTTTGTCTCGGCGGGAGCCACTAATGAGCAGTTCTTC | TRBD2 | TRBJ2-1 | TRBV27 | .
CASSLGGKLNEKLFF | TGTGCCAGCAGCTTAGGAGGAAAACTCAATGAAAAACTGTTTTTT | . | TRBJ1-4 | TRBV7-9 | .
CASSLVKAFRRSRAHEQYF | TGTGCCAGCAGCTTGGTTAAAGCATTTCGTAGGAGCAGGGCGCACGAGCAGTACTTC | . | TRBJ2-7 | TRBV5-6 | many
CASSLIPGSGNTIYF | TGTGCCAGCAGTTTAATCCCGGGCTCTGGAAACACCATATATTTT | . | TRBJ1-3 | TRBV27 | .
CASSSGTGANVLTF | TGTGCCAGCAGTTCCGGGACTGGGGCCAACGTCCTGACTTTC | . | TRBJ2-6 | TRBV28 | .
CASSEGLAGKVYEQYF | TGTGCCAGCAGCGAGGGACTAGCTGGGAAGGTTTACGAGCAGTACTTC | TRBD2 | TRBJ2-7 | TRBV5-5 | .
CSVWDSAYEQYF | TGCAGCGTTTGGGACAGCGCCTACGAGCAGTACTTC | TRBD1 | TRBJ2-7 | TRBV29-1 | .
CASSHKTLAGGINEQFF | TGTGCCAGCAGTCACAAGACCCTAGCGGGAGGGATTAATGAGCAGTTCTTC | TRBD2 | TRBJ2-1 | TRBV27 | .
CASSLGGTGPYEQYF | TGTGCCAGCAGCTTAGGCGGGACAGGGCCCTACGAGCAGTACTTC | TRBD1 | TRBJ2-7 | TRBV11-2 | .
CASSYAGRTEAFF | TGTGCCAGCAGTTACGCAGGGAGGACTGAAGCTTTCTTT | . | TRBJ1-1 | TRBV6-5 | .
CASSSPGYHMNTEAFF | TGTGCCAGCAGCTCCCCGGGATACCATATGAACACTGAAGCTTTCTTT | . | TRBJ1-1 | TRBV6-2/TRBV6-3 | .
CASSADSRNTEAFF | TGTGCCAGTAGTGCTGACAGCCGGAACACTGAAGCTTTCTTT | . | TRBJ1-1 | TRBV19 | .
CASSSGQGAGGYTF | TGCGCCAGCAGCTCGGGACAGGGGGCAGGTGGCTACACCTTC | TRBD1 | TRBJ1-2 | TRBV5-1 | .
CASSGGTGPVTDTQYF | TGCGCCAGCAGTGGGGGGACAGGGCCGGTCACAGATACGCAGTATTTT | TRBD1 | TRBJ2-3 | TRBV10-1 | .
CASSHRELGNSPLHF | TGTGCCAGCAGTCACAGGGAACTCGGCAATTCACCCCTCCACTTT | . | TRBJ1-6 | TRBV6-5 | .
CASSARSDRDYGYTF | TGTGCCAGCAGCGCCCGATCGGACAGGGATTATGGCTACACCTTC | TRBD1 | TRBJ1-2 | TRBV9 | .
CASSHGDRNTEAFF | TGTGCCAGCAGCCATGGGGACAGGAACACTGAAGCTTTCTTT | TRBD1 | TRBJ1-1 | TRBV3-1/TRBV3-2 | .
CAIRLDRATEAFF | TGTGCCATCAGGCTGGACAGGGCCACTGAAGCTTTCTTT | TRBD1 | TRBJ1-1 | TRBV10-3 | .
CASSRQPGNQPQHF | TGTGCCAGCTCACGACAACCGGGAAATCAGCCCCAGCATTTT | . | TRBJ1-5 | TRBV18 | .
CASATGTGNGYTF | TGCGCCAGCGCAACCGGGACAGGGAATGGCTACACCTTC | TRBD1 | TRBJ1-2 | TRBV5-1 | .
CASSLGGAGTDTQYF | TGCGCCAGCAGCTTGGGGGGAGCAGGCACAGATACGCAGTATTTT | . | TRBJ2-3 | TRBV5-1 | .
CASSLVGGRVSYNEQFF | TGTGCCAGCAGCTTGGTGGGGGGTCGGGTATCCTACAATGAGCAGTTCTTC | . | TRBJ2-1 | TRBV5-5 | .
CASRIQGAFGTEAFF | TGTGCCAGTAGAATCCAGGGGGCCTTTGGCACTGAAGCTTTCTTT | TRBD1 | TRBJ1-1 | TRBV19 | .
CASSPHREELFF | TGTGCCAGTAGTCCCCACCGGGAGGAGCTGTTTTTT | . | TRBJ2-2 | TRBV19 | .
CASSLFPPPDSGNTIYF | TGCGCCAGCAGCTTATTTCCGCCACCAGACTCTGGAAACACCATATATTTT | . | TRBJ1-3 | TRBV5-1 | once
CSVVPDRAWGYTF | TGCAGCGTTGTCCCGGACAGGGCTTGGGGCTACACCTTC | TRBD1 | TRBJ1-2 | TRBV29-1 | .
CASSPTRDIYEQYF | TGTGCCAGCAGCCCCACCCGAGACATCTACGAGCAGTACTTC | . | TRBJ2-7 | TRBV11-2 | .
CATYGTEFYEQYF | TGCGCCACTTACGGGACAGAGTTCTACGAGCAGTACTTC | TRBD1 | TRBJ2-7 | TRBV4-3 | .
CASTRGQGATEAFF | TGTGCCAGCACCAGGGGACAGGGGGCTACTGAAGCTTTCTTT | TRBD1 | TRBJ1-1 | TRBV3-1/TRBV3-2 | .
CASSFKGGEQYF | TGTGCCAGCAGTTTTAAGGGAGGCGAGCAGTACTTC | . | TRBJ2-7 | TRBV28 | .
CASRWRHEQFF | TGTGCCAGCAGATGGCGGCATGAGCAGTTCTTC | . | TRBJ2-1 | TRBV2 | .
CASSLVGVQETQYF | TGCGCCAGCAGCTTGGTGGGAGTGCAAGAGACCCAGTACTTC | . | TRBJ2-5 | TRBV5-1 | .
CASRNRGNTEAFF | TGCGCCAGCAGGAACAGGGGGAACACTGAAGCTTTCTTT | TRBD1 | TRBJ1-1 | TRBV10-1 | few
CASSTFRGQFMNTEAFF | TGTGCCAGCAGTACCTTTAGAGGACAGTTCATGAACACTGAAGCTTTCTTT | . | TRBJ1-1 | TRBV21-1 | .
CASRIGTRGYDTQYF | TGTGCCAGCAGGATTGGGACTCGGGGCTACGATACGCAGTATTTT | . | TRBJ2-3 | TRBV6-5 | .
CASSQADLTSRRSTDTQYF | TGTGCCAGCAGCCAAGCCGACCTGACTAGTCGGAGAAGCACAGATACGCAGTATTTT | . | TRBJ2-3 | TRBV3-1/TRBV3-2 | few
CASSFGEKLFF | TGTGCCAGCAGCTTCGGTGAAAAACTGTTTTTT | . | TRBJ1-4 | TRBV5-6 | .
CASSLGRGNTEAFF | TGTGCCAGCAGCTTAGGAAGAGGAAACACTGAAGCTTTCTTT | . | TRBJ1-1 | TRBV11-3 | .
CASSFRRGTEAFF | TGTGCCAGCAGTTTCCGCCGGGGGACTGAAGCTTTCTTT | . | TRBJ1-1 | TRBV28 | .
CAWSRDTGYEKLFF | TGTGCCTGGTCTAGGGACACCGGGTATGAAAAACTGTTTTTT | . | TRBJ1-4 | TRBV30 | .
CASNLRGDNNEQFF | TGCGCCAGCAACCTTAGAGGGGACAACAATGAGCAGTTCTTC | . | TRBJ2-1 | TRBV10-1 | .
CASSLGSGQGQETQYF | TGCGCCAGCAGCTTGGGTTCTGGACAGGGCCAAGAGACCCAGTACTTC | TRBD1 | TRBJ2-5 | TRBV5-1 | .